What follows is one T cell receptor beta chain and its context. Clones were sequenced by immunoSEQ multiplex PCR, and TCRdb holds only the in-frame ones, with some missing. Here the sample spans about 52,000 clones, more than 85% being singletons. The CDR3 sequence is 17 residues long. CDR1 and CDR2 (germline): SGHAT, FQDESV (reference sequence). Trimming took 0 bases from V and 8 from J, leaving 20 bases between them. The sample comes from a study of blood T cell repertoires in COVID-19. On the study more broadly: PBMCs, B-cell-depleted T cells, or T cells provided the cDNA or gDNA that made up the material.

Input material: peripheral blood. The TCR originated in a human donor with active COVID-19. The donor label of this sample is uncertain. The V and J genes are TRBV11-1 and TRBJ2-1, with a possible D match to TRBD2 (7 bases). CDR3 nucleotide sequence: TGTGCCAGCAGCTTAGCTCCGGCTGGGGGGGGCTTCGATGAGCAGTTCTTC. It translates to CASSLAPAGGGFDEQFF.